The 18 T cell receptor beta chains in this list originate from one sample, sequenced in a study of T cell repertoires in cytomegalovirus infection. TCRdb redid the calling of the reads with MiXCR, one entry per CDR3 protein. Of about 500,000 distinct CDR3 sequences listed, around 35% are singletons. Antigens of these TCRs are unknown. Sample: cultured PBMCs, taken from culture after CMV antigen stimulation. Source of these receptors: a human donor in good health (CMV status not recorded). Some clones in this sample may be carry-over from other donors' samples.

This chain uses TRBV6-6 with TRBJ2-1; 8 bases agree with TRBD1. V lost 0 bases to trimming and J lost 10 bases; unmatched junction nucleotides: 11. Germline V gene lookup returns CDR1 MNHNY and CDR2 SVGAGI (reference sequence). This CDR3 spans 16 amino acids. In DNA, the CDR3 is TGTGCCAGCAGTTACTCGGGACAGGCCCGTAGCGGCGAGCAGTTCTTC. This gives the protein CASSYSGQARSGEQFF.

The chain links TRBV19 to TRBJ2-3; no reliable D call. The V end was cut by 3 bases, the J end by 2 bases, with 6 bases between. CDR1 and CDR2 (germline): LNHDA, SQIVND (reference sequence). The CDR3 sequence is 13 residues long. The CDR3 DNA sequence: TGTGCCAGTAGTATTGGATTCACAGATACGCAGTATTTT. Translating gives CASSIGFTDTQYF.

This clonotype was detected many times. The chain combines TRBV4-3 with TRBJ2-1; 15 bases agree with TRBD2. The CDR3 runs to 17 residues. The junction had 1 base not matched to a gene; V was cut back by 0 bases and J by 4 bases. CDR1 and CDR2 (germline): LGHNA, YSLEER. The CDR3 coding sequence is TGCGCCAGCAGCCAAGATGGACTAGCGGGAGGGTACAATGAGCAGTTCTTC. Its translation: CASSQDGLAGGYNEQFF.

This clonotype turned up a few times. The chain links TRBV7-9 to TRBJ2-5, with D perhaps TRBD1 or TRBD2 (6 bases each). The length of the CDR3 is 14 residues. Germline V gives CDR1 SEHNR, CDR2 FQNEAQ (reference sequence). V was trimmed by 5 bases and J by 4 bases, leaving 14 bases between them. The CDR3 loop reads CASSPEGGRETQYF. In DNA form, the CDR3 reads TGTGCCAGCAGCCCCGAGGGGGGAAGAGAGACCCAGTACTTC.

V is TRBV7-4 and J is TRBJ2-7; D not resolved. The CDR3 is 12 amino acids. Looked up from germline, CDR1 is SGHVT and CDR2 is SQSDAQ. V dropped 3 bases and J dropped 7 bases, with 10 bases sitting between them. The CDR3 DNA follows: TGTGCCAGCAGCTTCGACCCTCTGGAGCAGTACTTC. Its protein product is CASSFDPLEQYF.

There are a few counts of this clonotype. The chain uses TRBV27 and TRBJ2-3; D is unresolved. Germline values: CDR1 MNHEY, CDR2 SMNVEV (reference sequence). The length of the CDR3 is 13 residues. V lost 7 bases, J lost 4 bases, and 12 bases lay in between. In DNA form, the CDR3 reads TGTGCCAGCAAAGACCAGTTCGCAGATACGCAGTATTTT. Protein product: CASKDQFADTQYF.

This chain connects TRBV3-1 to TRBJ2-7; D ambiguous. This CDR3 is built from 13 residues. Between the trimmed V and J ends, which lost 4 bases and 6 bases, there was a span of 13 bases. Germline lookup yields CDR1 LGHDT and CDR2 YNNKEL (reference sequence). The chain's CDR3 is CASSPQPYLEQYV. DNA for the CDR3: TGTGCCAGCAGCCCGCAACCTTACCTCGAGCAGTACGTC.

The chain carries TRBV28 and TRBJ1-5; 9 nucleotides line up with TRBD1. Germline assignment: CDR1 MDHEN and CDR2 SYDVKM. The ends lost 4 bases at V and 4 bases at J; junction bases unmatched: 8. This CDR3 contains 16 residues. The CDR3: CASSYPGQGSNQPQHF. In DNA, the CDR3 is TGTGCCAGCAGTTATCCGGGACAGGGCTCAAATCAGCCCCAGCATTTT.

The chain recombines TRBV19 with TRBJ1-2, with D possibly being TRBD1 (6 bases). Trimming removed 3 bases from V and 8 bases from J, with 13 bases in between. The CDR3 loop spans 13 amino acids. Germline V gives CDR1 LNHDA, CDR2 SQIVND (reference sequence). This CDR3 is CASSIGTGRGYTF. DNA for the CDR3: TGTGCCAGTAGTATCGGTACAGGGAGAGGCTACACCTTC.

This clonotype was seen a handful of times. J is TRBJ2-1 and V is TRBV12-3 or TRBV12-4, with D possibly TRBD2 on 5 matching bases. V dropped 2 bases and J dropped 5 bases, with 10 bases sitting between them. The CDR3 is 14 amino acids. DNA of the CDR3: TGTGCCAGCAGTTTATATGGGAGTCACAATGAGCAGTTCTTC. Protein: CASSLYGSHNEQFF.

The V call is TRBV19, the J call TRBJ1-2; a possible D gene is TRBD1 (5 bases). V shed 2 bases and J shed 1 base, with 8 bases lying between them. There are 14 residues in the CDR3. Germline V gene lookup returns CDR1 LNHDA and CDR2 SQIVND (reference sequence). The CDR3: CASSIRGFNYGYTF. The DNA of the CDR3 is TGTGCCAGTAGTATAAGGGGCTTTAACTATGGCTACACCTTC.

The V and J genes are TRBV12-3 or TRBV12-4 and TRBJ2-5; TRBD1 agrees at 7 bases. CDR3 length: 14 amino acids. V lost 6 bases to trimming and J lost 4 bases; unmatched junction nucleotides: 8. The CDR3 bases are TGTGCCAGCAGGAAACAGGGGCAGGGAGAGACCCAGTACTTC. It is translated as CASRKQGQGETQYF.

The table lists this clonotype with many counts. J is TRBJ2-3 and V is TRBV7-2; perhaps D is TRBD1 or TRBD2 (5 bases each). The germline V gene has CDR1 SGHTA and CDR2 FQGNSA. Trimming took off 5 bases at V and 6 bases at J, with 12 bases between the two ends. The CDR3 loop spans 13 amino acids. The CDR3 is CASSQAWDDTQYF. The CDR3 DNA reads TGTGCCAGCAGCCAAGCTTGGGACGATACGCAGTATTTT.

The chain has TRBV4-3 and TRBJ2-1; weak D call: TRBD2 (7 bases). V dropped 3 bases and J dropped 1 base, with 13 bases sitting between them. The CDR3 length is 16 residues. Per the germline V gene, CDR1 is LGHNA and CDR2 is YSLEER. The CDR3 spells CASSQDSGISYNEQFF. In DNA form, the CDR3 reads TGCGCCAGCAGCCAGGACAGCGGGATATCCTACAATGAGCAGTTCTTC.

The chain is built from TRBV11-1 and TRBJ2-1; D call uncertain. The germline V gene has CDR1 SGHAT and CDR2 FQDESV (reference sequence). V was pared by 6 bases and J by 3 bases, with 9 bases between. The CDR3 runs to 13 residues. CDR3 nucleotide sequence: TGTGCCAGCAGTTCAAACAGCTACAATGAGCAGTTCTTC. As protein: CASSSNSYNEQFF.

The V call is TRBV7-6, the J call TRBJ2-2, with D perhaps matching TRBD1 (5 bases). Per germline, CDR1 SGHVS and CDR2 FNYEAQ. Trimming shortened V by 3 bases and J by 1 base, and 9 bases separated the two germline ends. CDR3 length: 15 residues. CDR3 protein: CASSFQDRNTGELFF. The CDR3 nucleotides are TGTGCCAGCAGCTTCCAAGACAGGAACACCGGGGAGCTGTTTTTT.

The CDR3, as DNA: TGTGCCAGCAGCCGGTTAATAGGGGCCAACGTCCTGACTTTC. This sequence encodes CASSRLIGANVLTF. This sequence joins TRBV3-1 and TRBJ2-6; no clear D gene. The CDR3 extends over 14 amino acids. The germline gives CDR1 LGHDT, CDR2 YNNKEL (reference sequence). V gave up 4 bases and J gave up 4 bases, with 8 bases separating them.

The CDR3: CASSVTGDAGYTF. The CDR3 bases are TGTGCCAGCAGCGTGACAGGGGATGCTGGCTACACCTTC. The V call is TRBV7-2, the J call TRBJ1-2, with 8 bases identical to TRBD1. Germline V CDR1 and CDR2: SGHTA, FQGNSA. V lost 5 bases to trimming and J lost 7 bases; unmatched junction nucleotides: 6. CDR3 length equals 13 residues.